These 6 T cell receptor beta chains share one sample of origin, sequenced in a study of CD8 T cell repertoires and HIV-1 epitope variants. Their specific antigens are unknown. TCRdb's copy holds only in-frame clones and misses some; the assay was immunoSEQ multiplex PCR. The repertoire includes approximately 2,900 clones, approximately 73% of them detected once, and approximately 46% sits in the top ten. The sequenced material came from cultured CD8+ T cells derived from PBMCs. These receptors were taken from a male donor with HIV.

The chain joins TRBV9 to TRBJ2-1; D ambiguous. Germline V gene lookup returns CDR1 SGDLS and CDR2 YYNGEE. The CDR3 totals 11 residues. Trimming cost V 3 bases and J 7 bases, with 5 bases left between them. As DNA, the CDR3 is TGTGCCAGCAGCGACGGGAATGAGCAGTTCTTC. Translating it yields CASSDGNEQFF.

This chain connects TRBV9 to TRBJ2-1; D may correspond to TRBD1 or TRBD2 (6 bases each). The CDR3 contains 15 residues. Germline V gives CDR1 SGDLS, CDR2 YYNGEE. The V and J ends lost 3 bases and 7 bases respectively, with 17 bases between them. CDR3 sequence reads: CASSGESGGRNEQFF. CDR3 DNA: TGTGCCAGCAGCGGAGAGTCCGGGGGCCGGAATGAGCAGTTCTTC.

This clone was seen more than once but under ten times. This chain joins TRBV27 and TRBJ1-6; no firm D call. Germline V gene lookup returns CDR1 MNHEY and CDR2 SMNVEV (reference sequence). There are 14 residues in the CDR3. V was pared by 4 bases and J by 7 bases, with 11 bases between. This chain's CDR3 is CASSYPTPNSPLHF. As DNA, the CDR3 is TGTGCCAGCAGTTACCCGACTCCCAATTCACCCCTCCACTTT.

V usage is TRBV6-1 and J usage is TRBJ1-1; D remains unclear. V lost 1 base, J lost 1 base, and 10 bases lay in between. Germline V lookup: CDR1 MNHNS, CDR2 SASEGT. The CDR3 sequence is 15 residues long. The CDR3 sequence: CASSEEVGSNTEAFF. The CDR3 DNA sequence: TGTGCCAGCAGTGAAGAGGTGGGATCGAACACTGAAGCTTTCTTT.

This chain links TRBV28 with TRBJ2-1; D gene ambiguous. The CDR3 extends over 13 amino acids. From germline, CDR1 is MDHEN and CDR2 SYDVKM. Between the trimmed V and J ends, which lost 2 bases and 5 bases, there was a span of 7 bases. The CDR3 DNA reads as TGTGCCAGCAGTTTACCTAATAACAATGAGCAGTTCTTC. It translates to CASSLPNNNEQFF.

In its sample, this clone is large. The chain recombines TRBV13 with TRBJ2-1; either TRBD1 or TRBD2 may supply D (6 bases each). Deletions cut 5 bases from V and 3 bases from J, with 17 bases between. The CDR3 contains 16 residues. Germline V gene sequence: CDR1 PRHDT, CDR2 FYEKMQ (reference sequence). The CDR3 here is CASSPLSGGLYNEQFF. The CDR3 DNA reads TGTGCCAGCAGCCCCCTCTCTGGGGGGCTCTACAATGAGCAGTTCTTC.